Listed below are T cell receptor beta chains from one sample, sequenced in a study of cytomegalovirus exposure and HLA in healthy donors. Using immunoSEQ multiplex PCR, the repertoire was profiled, and TCRdb retains in-frame clones only, with some absent. The top ten hold under 5% of the sample, which has some 130,000 clones, 77% seen once. The sequencing sample was made of PBMCs. These TCRs come from a male donor in good health and CMV-seropositive. CDR3s include the opening cysteine and the closing phenylalanine or tryptophan. Each record gives: V gene, CDR3 length, J gene, CDR3 protein.

>TRBV9|15|TRBJ2-7
CASSSRTSGIGEQYF
>TRBV5-1|16|TRBJ2-2
CASSSGGQGYTGELFF
>TRBV10-3|15|TRBJ1-2
CAISEGQGALYGYTF
>TRBV9|15|TRBJ2-5
CASSYGISVQETQYF
>TRBV1|16|TRBJ2-7
CTSSQRLAGPSYEQYF
>TRBV18|11|TRBJ2-7
CASRSSYEQYF
>TRBV9|18|TRBJ2-1
CASSVDDPGTRIYNEQFF
>TRBV29-1|14|TRBJ1-2
CSVAIRDNQPRYTF
>TRBV5-4|12|TRBJ1-5
CASSLYGQPQHF
>TRBV11-2|15|TRBJ2-6
CASSFEPPGANGLTF
>TRBV7-9|15|TRBJ1-4
CSSSLGAHLNEKLFF
>TRBV15|15|TRBJ2-5
CATSRDMAGQETQYF
>TRBV18|14|TRBJ2-7
CASSGFTGEYEQYF
>TRBV5-1|17|TRBJ1-1
CASSFSGPIGANTEAFF
>TRBV9|14|TRBJ1-1
CASGGQGGYTEAFF
>TRBV28|15|TRBJ1-2
CASRVQGGFTYGYTF
>TRBV5-4|14|TRBJ1-1
CASSSGQGSTEAFF
>TRBV5-6|17|TRBJ2-5
CASIATSGGARRETQYF
>TRBV4-1|15|TRBJ2-2
CASSPRDFNTGELFF
>TRBV7-8|14|TRBJ1-1
CASSVDRVNTEAFF
>TRBV5-1|16|TRBJ2-1
CASSPEGLAGGYEQFF
>TRBV25-1|14|TRBJ1-1
CASSGLGGRGEAFF
>TRBV18|18|TRBJ2-6
CASSPLQGNPPGANGLTF
>TRBV6-5|14|TRBJ1-5
CASGRQGLVQPQHF
>TRBV5-1|13|TRBJ2-6
CASSEAGANVLTF
>TRBV7-6|17|TRBJ2-1
CASSFFSGTGVYNEQFF
>TRBV30|17|TRBJ2-6
CAWMRSFTLTGANVLTF
>TRBV5-1|13|TRBJ1-2
CASSPGTGYGYTF
>TRBV18|16|TRBJ2-3
CASSPGGTGGTDTQYF
>TRBV2|15|TRBJ2-1
CASSRDRSSYNEQFF
>TRBV5-4|16|TRBJ2-2
CASSLVPSGGAGELFF
>TRBV28|17|TRBJ2-1
CASSFIVGTASYNEQFF
>TRBV5-4|15|TRBJ2-2
CASSLKGTNTGELFF
>TRBV7-9|15|TRBJ1-4
CASSLDVQAFEKLFF
>TRBV9|16|TRBJ2-2
CASSVGVAGSTGELFF
>TRBV7-8|17|TRBJ2-3
CASSLDRQSGGRDTQYF
>TRBV18|14|TRBJ2-7
CASSPGTSPYEQYF
>TRBV15|16|TRBJ1-5
CATSRDLWQGNQPQHF
>TRBV13|13|TRBJ2-4
CASSLPVQNIQYF
>TRBV5-4|15|TRBJ2-3
CASSLTGTGTDTQYF
>TRBV5-1|16|TRBJ2-6
CASSLEALSGANGLTF
>TRBV10-3|13|TRBJ2-5
CAIKQGASETQYF
>TRBV12-5|14|TRBJ1-1
CASGWAPGIPEAFF
>TRBV2|16|TRBJ2-2
CASSVRTGVNTGELFF
>TRBV5-4|14|TRBJ2-7
CASSFSGSRSEQYF
>TRBV28|13|TRBJ1-1
CASRAQGGAEAFF
>TRBV6-1|13|TRBJ1-1
CASSEQGATEAFF
>TRBV5-8|18|TRBJ2-3
CASSPAPMAGAPGDTQYF
>TRBV6-6|16|TRBJ1-1
CASSYRKQGENTEAFF
>TRBV19|14|TRBJ1-2
CASSITGLRYGYTF